These 3 T cell receptor beta chains share one sample of origin, sequenced in a study of cytomegalovirus exposure and HLA in healthy donors. In the PCR, 60 Vbeta and 13 Jbeta primers were used. TCRdb keeps only in-frame clones here, not all; method: immunoSEQ multiplex PCR. The sample contains some 150,000 clones, around 75% of which appear only once. The sequencing input was PBMCs. The receptor set was obtained from a female donor in good health and CMV-seronegative.

This clone was detected only once. V is TRBV28 and J is TRBJ2-7; D gene ambiguous. Germline assignment: CDR1 MDHEN and CDR2 SYDVKM. The CDR3 sequence is 12 residues long. Trimming removed 3 bases from V and 3 bases from J, with 6 bases in between. CDR3 nucleotides: TGTGCCAGCAGTTTTTCGGGCTACGAGCAGTACTTC. This encodes CASSFSGYEQYF. Full variable domain (rest looked up from reference TRBV28 and TRBJ2-7): DVKVTQSSRYLVKRTGEKVFLECVQDMDHENMFWYRQDPGLGLRLIYFSYDVKMKEKGDIPEGYSVSREKKERFSLILESASTNQTSMYLCASSFSGYEQYFGPGTRLTVT.

The V and J genes are TRBV6-5 and TRBJ1-1; possible D gene TRBD1, 5 bases. Trimming cost V 5 bases and J 1 base, with 14 bases left between them. The CDR3 runs 15 residues. CDR1 is MNHEY and CDR2 is SVGAGI in the germline V gene. The CDR3 here is CASSQIRDRNTEAFF. CDR3 DNA: TGTGCCAGCAGTCAAATCAGAGACAGGAACACTGAAGCTTTCTTT.

The chain uses TRBV4-1 and TRBJ2-2; TRBD1 aligns across 8 bases. This CDR3 is built from 15 residues. V was pared by 3 bases and J by 5 bases, with 5 bases of the junction left unmatched. Germline-derived CDR1 and CDR2 are MGHRA and YSYEKL. The CDR3 sequence is CASSQSGGLTGELFF. As DNA, the CDR3 is TGCGCCAGCAGCCAGTCAGGGGGCTTAACCGGGGAGCTGTTTTTT.